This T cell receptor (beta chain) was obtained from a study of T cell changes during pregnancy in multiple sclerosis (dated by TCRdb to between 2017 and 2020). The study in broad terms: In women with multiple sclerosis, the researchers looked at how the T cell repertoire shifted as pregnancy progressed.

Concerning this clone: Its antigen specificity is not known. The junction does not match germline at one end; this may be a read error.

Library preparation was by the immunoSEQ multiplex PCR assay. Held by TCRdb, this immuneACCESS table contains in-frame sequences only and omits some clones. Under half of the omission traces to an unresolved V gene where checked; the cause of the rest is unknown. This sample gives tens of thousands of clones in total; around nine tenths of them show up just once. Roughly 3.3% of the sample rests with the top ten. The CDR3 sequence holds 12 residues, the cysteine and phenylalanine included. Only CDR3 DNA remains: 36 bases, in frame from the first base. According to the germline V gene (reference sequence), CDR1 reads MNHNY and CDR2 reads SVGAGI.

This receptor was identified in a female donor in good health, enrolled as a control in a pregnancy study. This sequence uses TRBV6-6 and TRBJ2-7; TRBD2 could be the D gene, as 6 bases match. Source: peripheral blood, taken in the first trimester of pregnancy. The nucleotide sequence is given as TGTGCCAGCAGTTACGGGGGACTTTCTGGGGTCTTC. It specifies CASSYGGLSGVF.